The rows below give T cell receptor beta chains drawn from one sample of a study of cytomegalovirus exposure and HLA in healthy donors. TCRdb's table, derived via immunoSEQ multiplex PCR, lists solely in-frame clones and lacks some. The table records approximately 99,000 clones, roughly 88% of them present only once. The material sequenced was PBMCs. Source of these receptors: a young woman in good health and CMV-seronegative. Each CDR3 is given with its conserved first and last residue. The D gene is left open where the match is weak. Size tells how often a clone was seen (once, few, many) or the class of an expanded clone, and some rows leave it out.

abundance	j_gene	v_gene	d_gene	CDR3nt	CDR3aa
-	TRBJ2-1	TRBV6-1	-	TGTGCCAGCAGTGAAGCTCCTTCTTCGGGCAATGAGCAGTTCTTC	CASSEAPSSGNEQFF
-	TRBJ2-7	TRBV27	-	TGTGCCAGCAGTTTATTAGGGGGGGCTGTCGACGAGCAGTACTTC	CASSLLGGAVDEQYF
-	TRBJ2-1	TRBV10-3	TRBD1	TGTGCCATCAGCGAGGGGACAGACTACAATGAGCAGTTCTTC	CAISEGTDYNEQFF
-	TRBJ2-3	TRBV6-5	-	TGTGCCAGCAGTCCACCGGGGTCAGATACGCAGTATTTT	CASSPPGSDTQYF
-	TRBJ2-7	TRBV11-2	-	TGTGCCAGCAGCTCCTCCTCCTACGAGCAGTACTTC	CASSSSSYEQYF
once	TRBJ2-1	TRBV19	TRBD2	TGTGCCAGTAGTCAACTAGCGGGCGGCTCCTACAATGAGCAGTTCTTC	CASSQLAGGSYNEQFF
few	TRBJ1-5	TRBV9	TRBD1	TGTGCCAGCAGCGAGGGGACAGCAGAGACGCAGCCCCAGCATTTT	CASSEGTAETQPQHF
few	TRBJ1-5	TRBV28	-	TGTGCCAACCAGGGCTATAGCAATCAGCCCCAGCATTTT	CANQGYSNQPQHF
-	TRBJ2-7	TRBV28	TRBD1	TGTGCCAGCAGTTTTCCGGACAGGGGACTCTACGAGCAGTACTTC	CASSFPDRGLYEQYF
once	TRBJ2-3	TRBV14	TRBD2	TGTGCCAGCAGTTGGACTAGCGCAACAGATACGCAGTATTTT	CASSWTSATDTQYF
-	TRBJ2-1	TRBV5-6	TRBD1	TGTGCCAGCAGCTTGGAACGGGACAGCTACAATGAGCAGTTCTTC	CASSLERDSYNEQFF
-	TRBJ1-2	TRBV19	TRBD1	TGTGCCAGTAGGGCCGGGACAGGGGTCTATGGCTACACCTTC	CASRAGTGVYGYTF
-	TRBJ1-2	TRBV9	-	TGTGCCAGCAGCGTACTTGAGAACAACGGGAACTATGGCTACACCTTC	CASSVLENNGNYGYTF
once	TRBJ2-7	TRBV6-1	TRBD1	TGTGCCAGCATGGACAGGCTGGGATCCTACGAGCAGTACTTC	CASMDRLGSYEQYF
once	TRBJ1-2	TRBV6-1	TRBD1	TGTGCCAGCAGTGATTCCGGGACAGATAACTATGGCTACACCTTC	CASSDSGTDNYGYTF
few	TRBJ2-3	TRBV6-4	TRBD2	TGTGCCAGCAGCCTCCTGGCGGGGGATAAAGATACGCAGTATTTT	CASSLLAGDKDTQYF
-	TRBJ1-1	TRBV4-1	TRBD1	TGCGCCAGCAGCCAACGACAGGGAGGGAACACTGAAGCTTTCTTT	CASSQRQGGNTEAFF
-	TRBJ1-6	TRBV27	TRBD1	TGTGCCAGCAGTGTAAACAGGGGACTTAGGGATTCACCCCTCCACTTT	CASSVNRGLRDSPLHF
once	TRBJ2-1	TRBV5-1	TRBD2	TGCGCCAGCGGGGTAAGGTCGGGACTAGCGGACAATGAGCAGTTCTTC	CASGVRSGLADNEQFF
-	TRBJ2-1	TRBV28	TRBD2	TGTGCCAGCAGTCCCGCGCCCGGGGGGGCCGATGAGCAGTTCTTC	CASSPAPGGADEQFF
once	TRBJ1-2	TRBV18	-	TGTGCCAGCTCACCCGACAGGACCGGGACACGATATGGCTACACCTTC	CASSPDRTGTRYGYTF
-	TRBJ1-4	TRBV5-1	-	TGCGCCAGCAGCTTGAGGGGGATCCTTGCAACTAATGAAAAACTGTTTTTT	CASSLRGILATNEKLFF
-	TRBJ2-7	TRBV4-2	TRBD2	TGTGCCAGCAGCCAAGACGCCCTAGCGGGGGCCACCTCCTACGAGCAGTACTTC	CASSQDALAGATSYEQYF
-	TRBJ2-7	TRBV5-3	-	TGTGCCAGAAGCTTGTACCCCCCCGGGAGTTTCTACGAGCAGTACTTC	CARSLYPPGSFYEQYF
-	TRBJ2-2	TRBV19	-	TGTGCCAGTAGTATCAGGCAGCTTAACACCGGGGAGCTGTTTTTT	CASSIRQLNTGELFF
-	TRBJ2-7	TRBV7-9	TRBD2	TGTGCCAGCAGCCCACCGGGACTAGCGGGACCCGAGCAGTACTTC	CASSPPGLAGPEQYF
-	TRBJ2-1	TRBV4-2	TRBD2	TGTGCCAGCAGCGGGGGGGAAGCGGGGGGTTACAATGAGCAGTTCTTC	CASSGGEAGGYNEQFF
-	TRBJ2-7	TRBV4-1	-	TGCGCCAGCAGCCAAGACAGGGGCCCAACCTACGAGCAGTACTTC	CASSQDRGPTYEQYF
-	TRBJ1-1	TRBV29-1	-	TGCAGCGTTGAAGTCGAAGCGAACACTGAAGCTTTCTTT	CSVEVEANTEAFF
-	TRBJ1-5	TRBV7-2	-	TGTGCCAGCAGTTATCCGGGTAACAATCAGCCCCAGCATTTT	CASSYPGNNQPQHF
-	TRBJ2-5	TRBV10-3	TRBD2	TGTGCCATCAGTGACACTAGCGGGGGGGCTCGGGAGACCCAGTACTTC	CAISDTSGGARETQYF
-	TRBJ2-5	TRBV2	TRBD2	TGTGCCAGCAGTGAAGCGCCGACTAGCGGGGGTGGGGAGACCCAGTACTTC	CASSEAPTSGGGETQYF
-	TRBJ1-5	TRBV16	-	TGTGCCAGCAGCCAATCTGGCAGGGGTAATCAGCCCCAGCATTTT	CASSQSGRGNQPQHF
-	TRBJ2-2	TRBV7-9	TRBD2	TGTGCCAGCAGCCAACCAGCGGGGGGGAACGGGGAGCTGTTTTTT	CASSQPAGGNGELFF
-	TRBJ2-3	TRBV28	TRBD2	TGTGCCAGCATTCTTAGCGGGGGGCCCACAGATACGCAGTATTTT	CASILSGGPTDTQYF
-	TRBJ1-2	TRBV15	-	TGTGCCACCAGCAGAGAGGGCAAGGATGGCTACACCTTC	CATSREGKDGYTF
-	TRBJ2-3	TRBV5-1	-	TGCGCCAGCAGGGACACCACAGATACGCAGTATTTT	CASRDTTDTQYF
once	TRBJ2-7	TRBV13	TRBD1	TGTGCCAGCAGCCCCCTAACAGGGGTGGGCGAGCAGTACTTC	CASSPLTGVGEQYF
-	TRBJ2-1	TRBV9	TRBD2	TGTGCCAGCAGCGTAGAGGGCCTAGCGGGGGGGCCTCCGAACAATGAGCAGTTCTTC	CASSVEGLAGGPPNNEQFF
-	TRBJ1-5	TRBV6-1	-	TGTGCCAGCAGTGTCGGGGGAGCTCTGAATCAGCCCCAGCATTTT	CASSVGGALNQPQHF
-	TRBJ2-7	TRBV15	-	TGTGCCACCAGCAGAGGGGGTAGCAGGGACGAGCAGTACTTC	CATSRGGSRDEQYF
-	TRBJ2-7	TRBV19	TRBD2	TGTGCCAGTAGCCCTGGGACTAGCTACGAGCAGTACTTC	CASSPGTSYEQYF
-	TRBJ2-5	TRBV12-5	TRBD1	TGTGCTAGTGGTTTGCCGGGACAGCAAGAGACCCAGTACTTC	CASGLPGQQETQYF
-	TRBJ2-1	TRBV20-1	-	TGCAGTGCTAGGAATCAGGCTGAGCAGTTCTTC	CSARNQAEQFF
-	TRBJ2-7	TRBV4-1	TRBD2	TGCGCCAGCAGCCTGACCGCCTTGGGGGGGGTCGACGAGCAGTACTTC	CASSLTALGGVDEQYF
-	TRBJ1-2	TRBV2	-	TGTGCCAGCAGTGAAATGAGGGAAAACTATGGCTACACCTTC	CASSEMRENYGYTF
-	TRBJ2-7	TRBV13	TRBD1	TGTGCCAGCAGCATGCGCCAAACAGGGGGTGAAAACGAGCAGTACTTC	CASSMRQTGGENEQYF
-	TRBJ1-2	TRBV7-2	TRBD1	TGTGCCAGCAGCTTCGGGACAGTTAGGGGAGGCTACACCTTC	CASSFGTVRGGYTF
-	TRBJ1-5	TRBV7-8	-	TGTGCCAGCAGCTTAGCGCCGGCAGGGTTTAGCAATCAGCCCCAGCATTTT	CASSLAPAGFSNQPQHF
-	TRBJ1-1	TRBV9	TRBD1	TGTGCCAGCAGCTCTACAGGGGTGTGGGGCACTGAAGCTTTCTTT	CASSSTGVWGTEAFF
-	TRBJ2-3	TRBV29-1	TRBD1	TGCAGCGTTGACACAGGGGCACGGACAGATACGCAGTATTTT	CSVDTGARTDTQYF
-	TRBJ2-2	TRBV7-9	-	TGTGCCAGCAGCTTAGCCCAGGTCCGGACAACCACCGGGGAGCTGTTTTTT	CASSLAQVRTTTGELFF
few	TRBJ2-5	TRBV10-3	-	TGTGCCACCCAGGGTTTACAAGAGACCCAGTACTTC	CATQGLQETQYF
-	TRBJ1-1	TRBV6-1	-	TGTGCCAGCAGGACTTCGGGGGTCACTGAAGCTTTCTTT	CASRTSGVTEAFF
-	TRBJ2-1	TRBV18	TRBD2	TGTGCCAGCTCGCCGGGAGGGGATGAGCAGTTCTTC	CASSPGGDEQFF